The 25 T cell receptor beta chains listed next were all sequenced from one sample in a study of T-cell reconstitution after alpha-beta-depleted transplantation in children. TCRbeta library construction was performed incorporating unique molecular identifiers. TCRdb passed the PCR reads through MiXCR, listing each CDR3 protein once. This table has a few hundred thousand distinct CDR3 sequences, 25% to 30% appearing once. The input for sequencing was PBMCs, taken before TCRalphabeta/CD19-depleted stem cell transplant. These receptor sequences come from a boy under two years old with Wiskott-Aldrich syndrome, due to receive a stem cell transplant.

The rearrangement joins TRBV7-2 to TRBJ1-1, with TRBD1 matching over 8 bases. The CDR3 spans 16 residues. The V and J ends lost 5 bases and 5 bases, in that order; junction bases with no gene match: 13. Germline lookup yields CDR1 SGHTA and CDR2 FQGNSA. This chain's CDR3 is CASSPDRARGRTEAFF. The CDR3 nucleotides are TGTGCCAGCAGCCCGGACAGGGCTCGGGGGAGAACTGAAGCTTTCTTT.

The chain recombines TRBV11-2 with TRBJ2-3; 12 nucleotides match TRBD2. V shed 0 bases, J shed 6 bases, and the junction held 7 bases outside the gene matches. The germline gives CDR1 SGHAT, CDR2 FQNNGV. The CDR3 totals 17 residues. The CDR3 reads CASSLDPLAGGMDTQYF. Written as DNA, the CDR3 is TGTGCCAGCAGCTTAGATCCCCTAGCGGGAGGGATGGATACGCAGTATTTT.

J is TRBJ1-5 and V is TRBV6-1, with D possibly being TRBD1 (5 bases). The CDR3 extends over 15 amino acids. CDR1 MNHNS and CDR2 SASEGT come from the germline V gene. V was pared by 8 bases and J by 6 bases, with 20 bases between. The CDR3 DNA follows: TGTGCCAGCGCTCCTCGGGGGGATTCCGGTCAGCCCCAGCATTTT. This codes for CASAPRGDSGQPQHF.

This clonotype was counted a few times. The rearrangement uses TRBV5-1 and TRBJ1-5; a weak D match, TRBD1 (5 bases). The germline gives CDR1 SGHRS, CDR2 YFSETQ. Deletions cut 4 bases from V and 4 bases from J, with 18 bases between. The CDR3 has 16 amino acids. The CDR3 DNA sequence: TGCGCCAGCAGCCCGGGACCTGATCCGAGGAATCAGCCCCAGCATTTT. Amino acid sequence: CASSPGPDPRNQPQHF.

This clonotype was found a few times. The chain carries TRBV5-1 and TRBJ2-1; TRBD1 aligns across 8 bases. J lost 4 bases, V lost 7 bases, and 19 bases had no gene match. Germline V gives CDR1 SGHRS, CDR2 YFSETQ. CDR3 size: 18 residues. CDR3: CASQMGTGTSAWYNEQFF. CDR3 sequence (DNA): TGCGCCAGCCAGATGGGGACAGGTACCTCCGCGTGGTACAATGAGCAGTTCTTC.

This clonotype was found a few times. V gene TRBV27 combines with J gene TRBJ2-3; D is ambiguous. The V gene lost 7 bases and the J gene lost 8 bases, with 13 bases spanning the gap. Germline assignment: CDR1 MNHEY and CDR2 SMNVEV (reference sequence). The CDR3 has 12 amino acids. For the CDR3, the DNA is TGTGCCAGCACCGATAGCTATGGTACGCAGTATTTT. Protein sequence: CASTDSYGTQYF.

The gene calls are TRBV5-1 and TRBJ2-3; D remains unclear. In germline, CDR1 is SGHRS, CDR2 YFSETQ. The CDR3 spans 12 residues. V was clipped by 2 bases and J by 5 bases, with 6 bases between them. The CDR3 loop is CASSFMGDTQYF. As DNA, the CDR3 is TGCGCCAGCAGCTTTATGGGAGATACGCAGTATTTT.

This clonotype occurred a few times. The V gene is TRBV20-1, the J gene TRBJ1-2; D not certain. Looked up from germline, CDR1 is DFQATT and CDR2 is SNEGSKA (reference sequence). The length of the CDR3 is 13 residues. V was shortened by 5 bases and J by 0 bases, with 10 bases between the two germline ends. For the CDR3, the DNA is TGCAGTGCTGCCGAGAGTTCTAACTATGGCTACACCTTC. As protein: CSAAESSNYGYTF.

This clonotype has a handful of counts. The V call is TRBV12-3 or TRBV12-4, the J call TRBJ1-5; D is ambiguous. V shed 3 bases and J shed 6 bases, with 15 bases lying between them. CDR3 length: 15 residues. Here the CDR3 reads CASSFVGRGRQPQHF. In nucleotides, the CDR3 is TGTGCCAGCAGTTTCGTAGGACGCGGTCGTCAGCCCCAGCATTTT.

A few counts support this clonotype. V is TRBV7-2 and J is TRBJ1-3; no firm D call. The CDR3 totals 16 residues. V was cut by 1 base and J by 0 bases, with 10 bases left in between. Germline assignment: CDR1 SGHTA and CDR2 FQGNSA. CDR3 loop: CASSLVGQSSGNTIYF. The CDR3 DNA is TGTGCCAGCAGCTTAGTTGGGCAAAGCTCTGGAAACACCATATATTTT.

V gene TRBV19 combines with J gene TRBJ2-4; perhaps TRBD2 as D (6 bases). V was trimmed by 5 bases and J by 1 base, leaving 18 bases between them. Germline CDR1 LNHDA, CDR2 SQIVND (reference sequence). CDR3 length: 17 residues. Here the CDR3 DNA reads TGTGCCAGTAGTTCCAGAGACAGACGGGGGGCCAAAAACATTCAGTACTTC. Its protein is CASSSRDRRGAKNIQYF.

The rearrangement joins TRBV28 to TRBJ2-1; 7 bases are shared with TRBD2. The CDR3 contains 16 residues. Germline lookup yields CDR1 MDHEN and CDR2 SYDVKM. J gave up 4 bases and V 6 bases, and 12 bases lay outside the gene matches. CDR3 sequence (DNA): TGTGCCAGCAGCTCGTTAGGGACTACCGAATACAATGAGCAGTTCTTC. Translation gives CASSSLGTTEYNEQFF.

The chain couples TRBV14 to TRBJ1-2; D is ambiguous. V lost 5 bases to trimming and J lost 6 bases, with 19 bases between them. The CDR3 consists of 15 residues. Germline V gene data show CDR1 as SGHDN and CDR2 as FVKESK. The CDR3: CASSTQTGGINGYTF. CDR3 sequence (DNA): TGTGCCAGCAGCACTCAGACCGGAGGAATAAATGGCTACACCTTC.

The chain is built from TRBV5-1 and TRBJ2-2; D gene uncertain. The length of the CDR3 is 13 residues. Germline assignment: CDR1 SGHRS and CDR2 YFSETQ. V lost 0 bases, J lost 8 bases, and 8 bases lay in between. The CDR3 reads CASSLVVEGELFF. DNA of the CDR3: TGCGCCAGCAGCTTGGTCGTTGAAGGGGAGCTGTTTTTT.

CDR3 region: CSVAGTGLPGELFF. The CDR3 DNA sequence: TGCAGCGTTGCGGGGACAGGGCTGCCCGGGGAGCTGTTTTTT. This sequence joins TRBV29-1 and TRBJ2-2, with TRBD1 matching 9 bases. Germline V gene sequence: CDR1 SQVTM, CDR2 ANQGSEA. V was clipped by 4 bases and J by 6 bases; unmatched bases: 6. This CDR3 has 14 residues.

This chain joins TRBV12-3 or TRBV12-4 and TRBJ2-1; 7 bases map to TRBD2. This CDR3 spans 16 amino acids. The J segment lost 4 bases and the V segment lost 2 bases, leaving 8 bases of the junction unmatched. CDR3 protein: CASSLSFSGPYNEQFF. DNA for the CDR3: TGTGCCAGCAGTTTAAGTTTTAGCGGGCCGTACAATGAGCAGTTCTTC.

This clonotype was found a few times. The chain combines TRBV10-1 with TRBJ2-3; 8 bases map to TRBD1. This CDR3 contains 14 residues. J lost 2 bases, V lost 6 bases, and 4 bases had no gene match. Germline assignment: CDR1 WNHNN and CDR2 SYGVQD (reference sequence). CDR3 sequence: CASRGQGPTDTQYF. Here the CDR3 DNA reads TGCGCCAGCAGAGGACAGGGACCCACAGATACGCAGTATTTT.

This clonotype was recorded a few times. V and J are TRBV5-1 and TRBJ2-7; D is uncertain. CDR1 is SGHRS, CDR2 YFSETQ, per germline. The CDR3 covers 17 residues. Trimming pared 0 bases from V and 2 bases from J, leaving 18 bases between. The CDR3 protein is CASSLASWQLHPYEQYF. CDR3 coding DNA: TGCGCCAGCAGCTTGGCCTCTTGGCAGCTTCACCCCTACGAGCAGTACTTC.

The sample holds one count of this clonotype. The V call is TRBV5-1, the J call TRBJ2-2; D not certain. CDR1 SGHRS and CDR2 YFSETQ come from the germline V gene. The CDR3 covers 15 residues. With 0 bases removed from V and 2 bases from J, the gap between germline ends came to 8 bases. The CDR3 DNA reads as TGCGCCAGCAGCTTGGTGGTCAGCAACACCGGGGAGCTGTTTTTT. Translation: CASSLVVSNTGELFF. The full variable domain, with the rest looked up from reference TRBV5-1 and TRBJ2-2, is KAGVTQTPRYLIKTRGQQVTLSCSPISGHRSVSWYQQTPGQGLQFLFEYFSETQRNKGNFPGRFSGRQFSNSRSEMNVSTLELGDSALYLCASSLVVSNTGELFFGEGSRLTVL.

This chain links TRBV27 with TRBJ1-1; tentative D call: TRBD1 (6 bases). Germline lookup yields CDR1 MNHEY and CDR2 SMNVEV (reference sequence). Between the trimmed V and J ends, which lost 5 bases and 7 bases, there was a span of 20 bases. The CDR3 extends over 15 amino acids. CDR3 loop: CASSPQGLARIEAFF. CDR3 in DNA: TGTGCCAGCAGTCCGCAGGGGTTGGCTAGGATTGAAGCTTTCTTT.

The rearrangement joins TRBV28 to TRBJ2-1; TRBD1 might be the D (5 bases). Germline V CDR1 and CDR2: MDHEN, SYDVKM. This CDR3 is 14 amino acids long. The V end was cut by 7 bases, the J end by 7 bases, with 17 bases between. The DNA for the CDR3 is TGTGCCAGCACTTGGGGCGGAATGCCAAATGAGCAGTTCTTC. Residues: CASTWGGMPNEQFF.

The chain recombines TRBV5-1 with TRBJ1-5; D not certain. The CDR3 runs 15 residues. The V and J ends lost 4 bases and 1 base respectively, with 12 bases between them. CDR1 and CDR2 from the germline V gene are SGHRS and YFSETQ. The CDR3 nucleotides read TGCGCCAGCAGCGCGACCCCGGGGAGCAATCAGCCCCAGCATTTT. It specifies CASSATPGSNQPQHF.

The CDR3 coding sequence is TGTGCCAGCAGCTTAGGTCCCCTAATCGATGAGCAGTTCTTC. This gives the protein CASSLGPLIDEQFF. The rearrangement links TRBV7-4 to TRBJ2-1; D is unresolved. CDR3 length: 14 residues. V lost 1 base and J 8 bases, leaving 12 bases between the germline ends. The germline CDR1 and CDR2 sequences are SGHVT and SQSDAQ. Looking up the rest from reference TRBV7-4 and TRBJ2-1 gives the full variable domain: GAGVSQSPRYKVAKRGRDVALRCDSISGHVTLYWYRQTLGQGSEVLTYSQSDAQRDKSGRPSGRFSAERPERSVSTLKIQRTEQGDSAVYLCASSLGPLIDEQFFGPGTRLTVL.

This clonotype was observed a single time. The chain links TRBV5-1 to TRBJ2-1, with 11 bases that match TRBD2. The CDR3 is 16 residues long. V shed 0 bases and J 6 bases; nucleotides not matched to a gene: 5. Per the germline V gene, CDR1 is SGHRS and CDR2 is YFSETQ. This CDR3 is CASSLALLAGVNEQFF. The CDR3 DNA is TGCGCCAGCAGCTTGGCCCTACTAGCGGGAGTCAATGAGCAGTTCTTC. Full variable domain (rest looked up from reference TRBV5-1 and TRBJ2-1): KAGVTQTPRYLIKTRGQQVTLSCSPISGHRSVSWYQQTPGQGLQFLFEYFSETQRNKGNFPGRFSGRQFSNSRSEMNVSTLELGDSALYLCASSLALLAGVNEQFFGPGTRLTVL.

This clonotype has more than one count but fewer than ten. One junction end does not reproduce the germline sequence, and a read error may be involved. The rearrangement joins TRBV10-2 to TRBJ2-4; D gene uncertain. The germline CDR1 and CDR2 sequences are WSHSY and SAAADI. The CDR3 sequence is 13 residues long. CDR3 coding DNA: TGCGCCAGCAGTGACGGGCCCAAGAACATTCAGTACTTC. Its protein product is CASSDGPKNIQYF.